These 9 T cell receptor beta chains share one sample of origin, sequenced in a study of blood T cell repertoires in COVID-19. Data came from immunoSEQ multiplex PCR; TCRdb stores just in-frame clones and leaves some out. The sample has roughly 100,000 clones, more than 75% seen once. The specimen was peripheral blood. The receptors were gathered from a man aged 50 to 60 with active or convalescent COVID-19.

The rearrangement uses TRBV4-3 and TRBJ2-7; TRBD1 matches 11 bases. Losses at the gene ends were 4 bases for V and 2 bases for J; bases not matched to a gene: 4. The germline V gene encodes CDR1 LGHNA and CDR2 YSLEER. There are 15 residues in the CDR3. For the CDR3, the DNA is TGCGCCAGCAGCCTCCGGGACAGGGGGACCTACGAGCAGTACTTC. Translated: CASSLRDRGTYEQYF.

The chain combines TRBV6-5 with TRBJ2-7; maybe TRBD1 (6 bases). Germline CDR1 and CDR2: MNHEY and SVGAGI. This CDR3 comprises 13 residues. The ends were cut back, 4 bases at V and 1 base at J, with 8 bases in the middle. The CDR3 spells CASSSGQSYEQYV. CDR3 nucleotide sequence: TGTGCCAGCAGTTCAGGACAGTCCTACGAGCAGTACGTC.

This clone came up once. The chain has TRBV4-3 and TRBJ1-2; D unclear. Trimming removed 0 bases from V and 2 bases from J, with 4 bases in between. The CDR3 is made up of 13 amino acids. In germline, CDR1 is LGHNA, CDR2 YSLEER. The CDR3 here is CASSQDGNYGYTF. CDR3 DNA sequence: TGCGCCAGCAGCCAAGATGGCAACTATGGCTACACCTTC.

The chain combines TRBV7-8 with TRBJ2-3; 10 bases align to TRBD2. The CDR3 has 18 residues. The germline V gene has CDR1 SGHVS and CDR2 FQNEAQ. J was trimmed by 0 bases and V by 1 base; bases with no gene match: 7. The CDR3 nucleotides are TGTGCCAGCAGCTTAGGGCCAGCGGGGGGGCGGAGCACAGATACGCAGTATTTT. Protein: CASSLGPAGGRSTDTQYF.

V usage is TRBV10-3 and J usage is TRBJ2-5; the match to TRBD1 covers 7 bases. J gave up 5 bases and V 4 bases, and 10 bases lay outside the gene matches. The germline V gene encodes CDR1 ENHRY and CDR2 SYGVKD. This CDR3 spans 15 amino acids. The CDR3 DNA sequence: TGTGCCATCAGTGGAGGACAGGACCAATGGGAGACCCAGTACTTC. Protein sequence: CAISGGQDQWETQYF.

The sample holds one count of this clone. The rearrangement uses TRBV27 and TRBJ2-1; TRBD2 matches 8 bases. This CDR3 contains 13 residues. Unmatched junction bases numbered 6, after V lost 10 bases and J lost 4 bases. In germline, CDR1 is MNHEY, CDR2 SMNVEV (reference sequence). The CDR3 sequence: CATRGGVYNEQFF. DNA for the CDR3: TGTGCCACCCGGGGGGGGGTATACAATGAGCAGTTCTTC.

The chain couples TRBV4-1 to TRBJ2-1, with 10 nucleotides matching TRBD2. Germline CDR1 is MGHRA and CDR2 is YSYEKL. V was clipped by 0 bases and J by 7 bases; unmatched bases: 6. The CDR3 is 16 amino acids. The CDR3 sequence is CASSQDEASGGNEQFF. CDR3 sequence (DNA): TGCGCCAGCAGCCAAGATGAGGCTAGCGGGGGAAATGAGCAGTTCTTC.

This rearrangement joins TRBV5-1 to TRBJ2-3, with TRBD1 identical over 8 bases. The trim removed 4 bases at V and 4 bases at J, leaving 5 bases unmatched. The CDR3 sequence is 14 residues long. Germline V gives CDR1 SGHRS, CDR2 YFSETQ. The CDR3 DNA is TGCGCCAGCAGCCCGGGACAGGCAGCAGATACGCAGTATTTT. The encoded protein is CASSPGQAADTQYF.

The chain uses TRBV19 and TRBJ2-5, with TRBD1 matching 11 bases. Germline CDR1 and CDR2: LNHDA and SQIVND (reference sequence). J lost 4 bases, V lost 4 bases, and 5 bases had no gene match. CDR3 length: 15 residues. DNA of the CDR3: TGTGCCAGTAGTAGCGGGACAGGGGGAGGAGAGACCCAGTACTTC. This codes for CASSSGTGGGETQYF.